This T cell receptor (beta chain) emerged from a study of cytomegalovirus exposure and HLA in healthy donors. Study as a whole: The 650 to 850 first-cohort repertoires and the 130 or so validation repertoires shared the same platform, a later analysis reported. Study conclusions and caveats: Subsequent analysis of the approximately 110 validation repertoires found a tendency for first-cohort TCR clusters to co-occur. Many donors shared some public TCRs, even though most TCR sequences were rare. Reports indicated that the classifier achieved high specificity and sensitivity in diagnosing cytomegalovirus status.

On this clone itself: Its matching antigen is unknown.

CDR1 and CDR2 from the germline V gene are MNHEY and SVGAGI. There are 11 residues in the CDR3. Trimming stripped 6 bases from V and 1 base from J, with 3 bases between. Generated by immunoSEQ multiplex PCR, the TCRdb table keeps only in-frame clones and is missing some. In the table there are 180,000 or so clones, around nine tenths of which are singletons. This rearrangement joins TRBV6-5 to TRBJ1-1; D is ambiguous. This clonotype originated in a woman between 25 and 40 years old in good health and CMV-seronegative. Sequencing input: PBMCs. The CDR3 loop reads CASSRNTEAFF. Here the CDR3 DNA reads TGTGCCAGCAGCAGGAACACTGAAGCTTTCTTT.